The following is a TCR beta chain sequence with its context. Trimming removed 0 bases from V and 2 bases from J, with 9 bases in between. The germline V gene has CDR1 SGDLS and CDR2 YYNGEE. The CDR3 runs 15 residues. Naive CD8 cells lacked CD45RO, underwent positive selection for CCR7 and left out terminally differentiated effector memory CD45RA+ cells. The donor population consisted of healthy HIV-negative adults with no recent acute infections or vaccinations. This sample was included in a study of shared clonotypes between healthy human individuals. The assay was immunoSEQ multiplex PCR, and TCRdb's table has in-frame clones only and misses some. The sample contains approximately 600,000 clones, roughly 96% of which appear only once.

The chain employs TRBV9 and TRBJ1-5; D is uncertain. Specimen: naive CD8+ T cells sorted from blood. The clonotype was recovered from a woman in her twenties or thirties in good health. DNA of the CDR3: TGTGCCAGCAGCGTAGAGGGTAATGGCAATCAGCCCCAGCATTTT. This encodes CASSVEGNGNQPQHF.